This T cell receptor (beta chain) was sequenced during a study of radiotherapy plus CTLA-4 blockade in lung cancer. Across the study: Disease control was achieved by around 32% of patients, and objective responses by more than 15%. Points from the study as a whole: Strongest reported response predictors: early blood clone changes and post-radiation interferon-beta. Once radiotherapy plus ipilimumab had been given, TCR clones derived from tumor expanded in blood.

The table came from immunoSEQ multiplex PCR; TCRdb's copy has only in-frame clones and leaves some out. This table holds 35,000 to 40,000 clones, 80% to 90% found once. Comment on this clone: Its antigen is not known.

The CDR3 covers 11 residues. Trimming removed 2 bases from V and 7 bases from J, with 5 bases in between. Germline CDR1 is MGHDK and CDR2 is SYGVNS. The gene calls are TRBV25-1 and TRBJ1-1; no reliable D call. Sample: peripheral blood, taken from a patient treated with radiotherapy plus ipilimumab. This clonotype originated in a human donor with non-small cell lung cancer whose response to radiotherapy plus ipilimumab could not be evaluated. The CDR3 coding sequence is TGTGCCAGCAGTGAAGCGGATGAAGCTTTCTTT. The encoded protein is CASSEADEAFF.